This TCR beta chain was sequenced in a study of low-dose radiotherapy and immunotherapy resistance in tumors. With TRAV- and TRBV-specific primers, first-strand cDNA was made, covering the alpha and beta chains. TCRs were put through about 20 PCR cycles of amplification with Phusion. A constant-region primer and the V-primer adapter served as the primer pair. Each CDR3 protein gets one entry after TCRdb re-called the reads with MiXCR. This sample has about 82,000 distinct CDR3 sequences; approximately 20% occur once, and the top ten carry less than 6%. Time point: before trial treatment. V was clipped by 5 bases and J by 0 bases; unmatched bases: 7. There are 16 residues in the CDR3.

The input for sequencing was PBMCs, taken before treatment. The chain combines TRBV12-3 or TRBV12-4 with TRBJ2-1; 7 bases fit TRBD1. The TCR originated in a male donor with prostate cancer. DNA for the CDR3: TGTGCCAGCAGTCCAAGAACAGGGGCCTCCTACAATGAGCAGTTCTTC. Translated: CASSPRTGASYNEQFF.